Detailed here is one T cell receptor (beta chain). Its specificity is not known. This CDR3 has 15 residues. CDR1 and CDR2 from the germline V gene are MGHRA and YSYEKL. V was pared by 0 bases and J by 4 bases, with 12 bases between. These data come from a study of stem cell transplantation in POMP-related autoinflammatory disease. Study context: Before transplant, CD4+ T cells skewed naive and CD8+ proportions were low. Overall study results and limits: PRAID patients trended toward lower TRB diversity and higher clonality in all analyzed T-cell subsets. Unique TRB V-J gene pairings were limited in number in patients with PRAID.

The data were produced by immunoSEQ multiplex PCR, yet TCRdb's version contains in-frame clones alone and is incomplete. Of more than 20,000 clones listed, approximately 78% are singletons. PRAID combined immunodeficiency and autoinflammation. V gene TRBV4-1 combines with J gene TRBJ1-2; possible D gene TRBD1, 5 bases. The sequences come from CD4+ T cells from PBMCs, collected before stem cell transplantation. The TCR sequence derives from a human donor with POMP-related autoinflammation and immune dysregulation (PRAID). CDR3 nucleotide sequence: TGCGCCAGCAGCCAAGATCCTTCAGGGCTCTATGGCTACACCTTC. Translation: CASSQDPSGLYGYTF.